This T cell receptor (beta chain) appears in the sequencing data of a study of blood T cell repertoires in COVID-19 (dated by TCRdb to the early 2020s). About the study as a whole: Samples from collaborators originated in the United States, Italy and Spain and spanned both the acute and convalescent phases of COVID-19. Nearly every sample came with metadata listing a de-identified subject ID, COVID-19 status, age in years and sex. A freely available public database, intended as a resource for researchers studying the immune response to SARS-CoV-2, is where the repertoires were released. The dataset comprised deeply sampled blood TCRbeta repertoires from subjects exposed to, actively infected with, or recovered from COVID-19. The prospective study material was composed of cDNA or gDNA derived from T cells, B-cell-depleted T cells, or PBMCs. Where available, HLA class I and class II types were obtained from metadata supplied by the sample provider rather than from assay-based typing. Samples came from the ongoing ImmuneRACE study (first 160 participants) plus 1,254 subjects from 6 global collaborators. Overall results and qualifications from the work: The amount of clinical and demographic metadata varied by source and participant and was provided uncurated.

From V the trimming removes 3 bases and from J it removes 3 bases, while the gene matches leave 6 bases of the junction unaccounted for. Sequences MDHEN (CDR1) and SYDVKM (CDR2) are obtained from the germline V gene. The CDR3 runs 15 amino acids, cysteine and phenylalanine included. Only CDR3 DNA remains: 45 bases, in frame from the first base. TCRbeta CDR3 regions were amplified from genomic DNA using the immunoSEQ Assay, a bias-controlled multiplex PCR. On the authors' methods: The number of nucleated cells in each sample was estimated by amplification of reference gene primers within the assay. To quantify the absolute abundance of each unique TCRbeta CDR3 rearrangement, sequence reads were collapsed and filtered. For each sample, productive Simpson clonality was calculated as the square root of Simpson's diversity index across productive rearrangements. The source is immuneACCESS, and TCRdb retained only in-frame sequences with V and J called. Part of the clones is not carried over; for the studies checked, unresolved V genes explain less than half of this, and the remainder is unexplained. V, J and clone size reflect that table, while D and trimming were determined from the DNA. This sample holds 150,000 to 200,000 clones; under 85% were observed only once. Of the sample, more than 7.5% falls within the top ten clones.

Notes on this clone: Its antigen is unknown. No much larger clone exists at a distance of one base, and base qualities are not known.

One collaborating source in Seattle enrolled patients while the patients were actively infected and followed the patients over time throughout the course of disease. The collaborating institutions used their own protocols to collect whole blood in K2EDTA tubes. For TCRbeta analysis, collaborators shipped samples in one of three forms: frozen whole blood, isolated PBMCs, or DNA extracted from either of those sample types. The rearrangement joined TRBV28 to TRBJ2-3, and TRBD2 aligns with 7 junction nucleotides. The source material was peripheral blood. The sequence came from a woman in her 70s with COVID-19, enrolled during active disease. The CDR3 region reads CASSFGGSGTDTQYF. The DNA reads TGTGCCAGCAGTTTTGGCGGGAGTGGTACAGATACGCAGTATTTT.